A selection of T cell receptor beta chains follows, all from one sample in a study of CXCR3-negative and CXCR3-positive naive CD8 T cells. TCRdb derives one entry per CDR3 protein from the 5' RACE reads, leaving out DNA. In all, the sample yields roughly 93,000 distinct CDR3 sequences. The sequenced sample was naive CXCR3+ CD8+ T cells from blood. The receptors shown here come from a human donor in good health. Some clones in this sample may be carry-over from other donors' samples. The CDR3 runs from the conserved cysteine through the conserved F or W.

v_call	j_call	cdr3_aa
TRBV27	TRBJ2-3	CASSQTTAGGPTDTQYF
TRBV18	TRBJ2-5	CASSPPLETRETQYF
TRBV12-3/TRBV12-4	TRBJ2-5	CASSSAMGLTLETQYF
TRBV28	TRBJ1-2	CASSLWEAARYGYTF
TRBV29-1	TRBJ2-5	CSGTGWDDETQYF
TRBV11-3	TRBJ2-2	CANSPGTGWGGELFF
TRBV9	TRBJ2-5	CASSGKHGEFQETQYF
TRBV6-4	TRBJ2-1	CASSVSRTSGVQNEQFF
TRBV29-1	TRBJ1-2	CSVEGGFRQGGGYTF
TRBV27	TRBJ1-2	CASSSGKDYTF